A single sample gave rise to the 5 T cell receptor beta chains below, sequenced in a study of T cell changes during pregnancy in multiple sclerosis (dated by TCRdb to between 2019 and 2020). Libraries were made using the immunoSEQ multiplex PCR assay. Held by TCRdb, this immuneACCESS table contains in-frame sequences only and omits some clones. Under half of the omission traces to an unresolved V gene where checked; the cause of the rest is unknown. The sample table records under 75,000 clones; 92% of these occur just once. Of the sample, about 3% is held by the ten largest clones. The source material was peripheral blood, sampled in the third trimester of pregnancy. These receptors were taken from a female donor in good health, enrolled as a control in a pregnancy study.

The CDR3 region has the DNA TGTGCCAGCAGGCCTGACACTTTTCGCGAGCAGTACTTC. Its protein product is CASRPDTFREQYF. This chain links TRBV11-3 with TRBJ2-7, with D unclear. This CDR3 region has 13 residues. Between the trimmed V and J ends, which lost 6 bases and 6 bases, there was a span of 15 bases. Germline V CDR1 and CDR2: SGHNT, YENEEA. Full variable domain (outside the CDR3, taken from reference TRBV11-3 and TRBJ2-7): EAGVVQSPRYKIIEKKQPVAFWCNPISGHNTLYWYLQNLGQGPELLIRYENEEAVDDSQLPKDRFSAERLKGVDSTLKIQPAELGDSAVYLCASRPDTFREQYFGPGTRLTVT.

V gene TRBV9 combines with J gene TRBJ2-1; 16 bases line up with TRBD2. CDR1 and CDR2 from the germline V gene are SGDLS and YYNGEE. CDR3 length: 17 residues. V was clipped by 3 bases and J by 7 bases; unmatched bases: 7. The DNA of the CDR3 is TGTGCCAGCAGCGCCCCGGGACTAGCGGGAGGGAATAATGAGCAGTTCTTC. Encoded protein: CASSAPGLAGGNNEQFF.

The V call is TRBV7-2, the J call TRBJ2-1; 7 positions agree with TRBD2. From germline, CDR1 is SGHTA and CDR2 FQGNSA. J lost 8 bases, V lost 5 bases, and 12 bases had no gene match. The CDR3 has 15 amino acids. The CDR3 protein is CASSPSGRGGDEQFF. The CDR3 DNA reads TGTGCCAGCAGCCCCTCCGGTAGGGGAGGGGATGAGCAGTTCTTC.

The chain couples TRBV11-2 to TRBJ1-5; tentatively, D is TRBD1 (6 bases). In germline, CDR1 is SGHAT, CDR2 FQNNGV. V was pared by 5 bases and J by 10 bases, with 18 bases between. The CDR3 runs to 14 residues. In DNA, the CDR3 is TGTGCCAGCAGCGCTACTGCCGGGGGGCGTCCCCAGCATTTT. It is translated as CASSATAGGRPQHF.

The CDR3, as DNA: TGTGCCAGCAGCTTGGGGCAGGTCCCCACTAATGAAAAACTGTTTTTT. Its translation is CASSLGQVPTNEKLFF. This chain connects TRBV5-8 to TRBJ1-4, with D unclear. CDR1 SGHTS and CDR2 YDEGEE come from the germline V gene. The CDR3 is 16 residues long. Trimming took 0 bases from V and 2 from J, leaving 11 bases between them.